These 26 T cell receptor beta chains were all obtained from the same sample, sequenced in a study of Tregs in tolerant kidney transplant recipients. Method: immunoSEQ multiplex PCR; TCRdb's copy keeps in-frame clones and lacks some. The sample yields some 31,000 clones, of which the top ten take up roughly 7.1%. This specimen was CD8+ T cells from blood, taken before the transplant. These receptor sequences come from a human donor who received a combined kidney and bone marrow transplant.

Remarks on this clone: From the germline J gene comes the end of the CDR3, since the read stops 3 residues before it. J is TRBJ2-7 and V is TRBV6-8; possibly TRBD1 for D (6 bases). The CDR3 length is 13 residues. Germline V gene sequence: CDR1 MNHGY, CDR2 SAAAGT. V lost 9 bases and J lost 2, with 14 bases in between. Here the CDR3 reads CAREDSNTYEQYF. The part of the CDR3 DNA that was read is TGTGCCAGGGAGGACAGCAATACCTACGAG.

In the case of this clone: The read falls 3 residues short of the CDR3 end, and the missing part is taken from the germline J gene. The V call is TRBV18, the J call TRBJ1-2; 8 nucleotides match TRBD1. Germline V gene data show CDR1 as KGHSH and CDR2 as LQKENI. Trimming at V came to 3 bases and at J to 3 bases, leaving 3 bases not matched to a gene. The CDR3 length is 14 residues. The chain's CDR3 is CASSPPGQDYGYTF. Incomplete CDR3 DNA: TGTGCCAGCTCACCTCCGGGACAGGACTATGGC.

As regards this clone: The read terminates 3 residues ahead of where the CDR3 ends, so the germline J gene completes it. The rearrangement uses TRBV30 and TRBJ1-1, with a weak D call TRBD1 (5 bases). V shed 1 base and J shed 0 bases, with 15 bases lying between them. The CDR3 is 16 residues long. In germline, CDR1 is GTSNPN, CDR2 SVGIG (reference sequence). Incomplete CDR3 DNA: TGTGCCTGGAGTGATTCGGGGGAGAATGTGAACACTGAA. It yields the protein CAWSDSGENVNTE. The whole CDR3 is CAWSDSGENVNTEAFF.

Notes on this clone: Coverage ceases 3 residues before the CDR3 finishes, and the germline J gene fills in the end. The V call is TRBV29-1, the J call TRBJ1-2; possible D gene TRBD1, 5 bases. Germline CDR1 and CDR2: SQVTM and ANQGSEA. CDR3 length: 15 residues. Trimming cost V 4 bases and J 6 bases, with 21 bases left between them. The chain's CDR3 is CSVVATTISRDGYTF. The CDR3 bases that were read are TGCAGCGTTGTAGCCACCACGATTTCCAGGGATGGC. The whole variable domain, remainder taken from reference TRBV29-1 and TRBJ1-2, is SAVISQKPSRDICQRGTSLTIQCQVDSQVTMMFWYRQQPGQSLTLIATANQGSEATYESGFVIDKFPISRPNLTFSTLTVSNMSPEDSSIYLCSVVATTISRDGYTFGSGTRLTVV.

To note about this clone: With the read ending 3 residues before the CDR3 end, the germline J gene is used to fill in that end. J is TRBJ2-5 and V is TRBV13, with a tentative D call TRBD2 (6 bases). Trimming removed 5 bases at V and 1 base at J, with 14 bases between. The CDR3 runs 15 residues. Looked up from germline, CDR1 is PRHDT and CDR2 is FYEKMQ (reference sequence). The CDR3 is CASSARDSLQETQYF. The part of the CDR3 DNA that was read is TGTGCCAGCAGCGCCCGGGACTCCCTCCAAGAGACC. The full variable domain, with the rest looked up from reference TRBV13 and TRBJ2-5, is AAGVIQSPRHLIKEKRETATLKCYPIPRHDTVYWYQQGPGQDPQFLISFYEKMQSDKGSIPDRFSAQQFSDYHSELNMSSLELGDSALYFCASSARDSLQETQYFGPGTRLLVL.

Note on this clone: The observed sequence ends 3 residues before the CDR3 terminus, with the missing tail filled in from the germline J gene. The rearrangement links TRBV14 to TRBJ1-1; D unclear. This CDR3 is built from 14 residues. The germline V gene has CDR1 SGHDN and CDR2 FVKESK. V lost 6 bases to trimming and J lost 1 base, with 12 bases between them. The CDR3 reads CASSWNYGNTEAFF. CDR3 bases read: TGTGCCAGCAGTTGGAACTATGGGAACACTGAA.

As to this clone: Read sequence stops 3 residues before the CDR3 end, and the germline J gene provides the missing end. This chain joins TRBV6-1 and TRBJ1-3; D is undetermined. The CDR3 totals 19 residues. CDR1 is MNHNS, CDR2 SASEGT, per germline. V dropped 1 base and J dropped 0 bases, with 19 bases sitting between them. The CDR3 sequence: CASSEVRTVRTYSGNTIYF. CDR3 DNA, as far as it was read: TGTGCCAGCAGTGAAGTTCGGACTGTGAGGACTTACTCTGGAAACACC.

Here the CDR3 reads CAILAGGGGEQFF. The CDR3 bases that were read are TGTGCCATACTAGCGGGGGGAGGCGGTGAG. V gene TRBV10-3 combines with J gene TRBJ2-1, with TRBD2 matching 12 bases. With the read ending 3 residues before the CDR3 end, the germline J gene is used to fill in that end. The CDR3 has 13 residues. The junction had 6 bases not matched to a gene; V was cut back by 9 bases and J by 9 bases. Germline V gene lookup returns CDR1 ENHRY and CDR2 SYGVKD.

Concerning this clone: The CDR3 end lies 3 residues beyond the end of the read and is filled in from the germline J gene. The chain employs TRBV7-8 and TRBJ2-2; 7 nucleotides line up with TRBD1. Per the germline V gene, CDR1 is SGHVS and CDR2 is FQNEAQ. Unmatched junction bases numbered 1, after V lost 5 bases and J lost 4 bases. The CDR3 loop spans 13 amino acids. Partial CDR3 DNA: TGTGCCAGCAGCAAGGGGGCCACCGGGGAG. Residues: CASSKGATGE. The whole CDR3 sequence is CASSKGATGELFF.

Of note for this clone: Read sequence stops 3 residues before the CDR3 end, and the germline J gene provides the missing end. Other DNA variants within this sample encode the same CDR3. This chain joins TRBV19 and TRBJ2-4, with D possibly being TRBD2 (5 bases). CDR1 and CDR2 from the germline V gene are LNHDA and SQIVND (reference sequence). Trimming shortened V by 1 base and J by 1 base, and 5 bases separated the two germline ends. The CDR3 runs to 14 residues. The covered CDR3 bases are TGTGCCAGTAGTATAGGAGGGGCCAAAAACATT. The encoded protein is CASSIGGAKNI. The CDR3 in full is CASSIGGAKNIQYF.

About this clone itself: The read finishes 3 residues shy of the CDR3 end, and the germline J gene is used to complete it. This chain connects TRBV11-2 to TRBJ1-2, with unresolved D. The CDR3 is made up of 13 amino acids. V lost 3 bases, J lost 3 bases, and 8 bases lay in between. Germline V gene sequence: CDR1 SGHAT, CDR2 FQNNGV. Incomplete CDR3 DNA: TGTGCCAGCAGCTTTCTGGCTGACTATGGC. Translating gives CASSFLADYG. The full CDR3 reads CASSFLADYGYTF.

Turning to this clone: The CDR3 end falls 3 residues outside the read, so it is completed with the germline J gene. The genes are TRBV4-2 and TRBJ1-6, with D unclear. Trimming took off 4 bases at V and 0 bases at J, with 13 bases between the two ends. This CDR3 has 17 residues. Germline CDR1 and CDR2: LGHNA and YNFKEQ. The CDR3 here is CASSPPIPSSYNSPLHF. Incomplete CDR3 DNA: TGTGCCAGCAGCCCACCGATCCCCAGCTCCTATAATTCACCC.

The DNA read from the CDR3 is TGTGCCAGCAGTACCACAGGGACCTATGGC. It encodes CASSTTGTYG. The entire CDR3 sequence reads CASSTTGTYGYTF. This chain connects TRBV2 to TRBJ1-2; D possibly corresponds to TRBD1 (6 bases). The CDR3 extends 3 residues past the end of the read, so its final part is completed from the germline J gene. The CDR3 is made up of 13 amino acids. V lost 5 bases, J lost 4 bases, and 11 bases lay in between. The V gene's germline CDR1 is SNHLY and CDR2 FYNNEI.

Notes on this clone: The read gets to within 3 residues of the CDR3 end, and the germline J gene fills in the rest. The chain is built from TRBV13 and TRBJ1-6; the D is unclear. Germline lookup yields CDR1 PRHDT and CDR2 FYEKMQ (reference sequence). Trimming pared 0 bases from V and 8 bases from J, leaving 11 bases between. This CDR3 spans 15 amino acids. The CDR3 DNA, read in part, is TGTGCCAGCAGCTTAGGTCTAAAACTAGATTCACCC. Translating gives CASSLGLKLDSP. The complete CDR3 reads CASSLGLKLDSPLHF.

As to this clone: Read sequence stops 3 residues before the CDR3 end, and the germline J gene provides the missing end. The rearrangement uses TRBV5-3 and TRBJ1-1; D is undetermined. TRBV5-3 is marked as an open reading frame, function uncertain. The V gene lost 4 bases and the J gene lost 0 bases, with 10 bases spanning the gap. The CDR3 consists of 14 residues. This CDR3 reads CARSRAPMNTEAFF. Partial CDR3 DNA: TGTGCCAGAAGCAGGGCCCCCATGAACACTGAA.

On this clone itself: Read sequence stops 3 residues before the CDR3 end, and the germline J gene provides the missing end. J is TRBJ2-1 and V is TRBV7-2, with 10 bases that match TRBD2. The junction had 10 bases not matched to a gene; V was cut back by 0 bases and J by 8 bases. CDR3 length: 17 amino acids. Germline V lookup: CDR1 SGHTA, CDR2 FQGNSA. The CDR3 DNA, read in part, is TGTGCCAGCAGCTTAGCGCAGGGTAGCGGGGGGATATATGAG. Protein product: CASSLAQGSGGIYE. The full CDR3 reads CASSLAQGSGGIYEQFF. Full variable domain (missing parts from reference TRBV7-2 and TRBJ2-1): GAGVSQSPSNKVTEKGKDVELRCDPISGHTALYWYRQSLGQGLEFLIYFQGNSAPDKSGLPSDRFSAERTGGSVSTLTIQRTQQEDSAVYLCASSLAQGSGGIYEQFFGPGTRLTVL.

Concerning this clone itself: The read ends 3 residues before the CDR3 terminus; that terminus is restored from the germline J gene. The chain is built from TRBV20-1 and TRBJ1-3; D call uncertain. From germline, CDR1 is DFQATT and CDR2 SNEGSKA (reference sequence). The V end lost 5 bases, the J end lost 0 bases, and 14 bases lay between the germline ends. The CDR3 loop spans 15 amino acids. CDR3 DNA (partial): TGCAGTGCTCCCTTTGAGGGTAACTCTGGAAACACC. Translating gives CSAPFEGNSGNT. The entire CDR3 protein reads CSAPFEGNSGNTIYF.

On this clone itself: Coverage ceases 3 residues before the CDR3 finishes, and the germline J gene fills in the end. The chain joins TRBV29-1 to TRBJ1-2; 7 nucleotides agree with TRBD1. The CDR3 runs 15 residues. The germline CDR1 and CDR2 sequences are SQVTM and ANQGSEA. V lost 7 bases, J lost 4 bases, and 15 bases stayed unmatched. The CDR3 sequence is CSALRVQGQGYGYTF. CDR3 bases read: TGCAGCGCCCTAAGGGTACAGGGGCAAGGCTATGGC.

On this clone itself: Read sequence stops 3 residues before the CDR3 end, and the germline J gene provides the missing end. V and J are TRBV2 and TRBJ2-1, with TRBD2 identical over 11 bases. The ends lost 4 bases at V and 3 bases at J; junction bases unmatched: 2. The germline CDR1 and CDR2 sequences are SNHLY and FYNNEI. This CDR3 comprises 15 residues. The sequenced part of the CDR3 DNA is TGTGCCAGCAGTGGTAGCGGGGGGGTCTACAATGAG. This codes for CASSGSGGVYNE. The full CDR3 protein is CASSGSGGVYNEQFF.

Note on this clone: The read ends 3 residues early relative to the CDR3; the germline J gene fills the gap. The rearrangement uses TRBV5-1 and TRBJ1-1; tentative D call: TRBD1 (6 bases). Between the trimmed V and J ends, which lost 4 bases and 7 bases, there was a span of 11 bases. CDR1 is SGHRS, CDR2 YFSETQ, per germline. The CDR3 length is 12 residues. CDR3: CASSPGQLEAFF. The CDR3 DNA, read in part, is TGCGCCAGCAGCCCTGGACAGCTTGAA.

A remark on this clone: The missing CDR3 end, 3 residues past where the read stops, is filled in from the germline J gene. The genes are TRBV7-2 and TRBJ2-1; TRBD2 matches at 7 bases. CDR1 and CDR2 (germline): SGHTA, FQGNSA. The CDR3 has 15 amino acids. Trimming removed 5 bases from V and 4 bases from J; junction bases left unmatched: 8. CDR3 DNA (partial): TGTGCCAGCAGCCCTCAGGCGGGGGATTACAATGAG. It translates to CASSPQAGDYNE. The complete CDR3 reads CASSPQAGDYNEQFF.

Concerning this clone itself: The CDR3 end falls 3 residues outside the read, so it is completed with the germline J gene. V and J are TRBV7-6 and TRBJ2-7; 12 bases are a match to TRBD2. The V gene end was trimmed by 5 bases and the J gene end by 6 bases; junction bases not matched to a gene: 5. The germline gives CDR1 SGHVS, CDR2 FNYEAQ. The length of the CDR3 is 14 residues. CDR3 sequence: CASSPTSGSGEQYF. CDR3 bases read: TGTGCCAGCAGCCCGACTAGCGGGAGTGGCGAG.

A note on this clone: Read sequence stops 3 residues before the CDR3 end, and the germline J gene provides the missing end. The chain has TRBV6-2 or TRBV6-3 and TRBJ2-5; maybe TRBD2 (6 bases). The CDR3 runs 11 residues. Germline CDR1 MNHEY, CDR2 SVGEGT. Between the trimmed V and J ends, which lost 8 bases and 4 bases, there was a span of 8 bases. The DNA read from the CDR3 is TGTGCCAGCTACGGGGGAGAGACC. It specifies CASYGGET. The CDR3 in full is CASYGGETQYF.

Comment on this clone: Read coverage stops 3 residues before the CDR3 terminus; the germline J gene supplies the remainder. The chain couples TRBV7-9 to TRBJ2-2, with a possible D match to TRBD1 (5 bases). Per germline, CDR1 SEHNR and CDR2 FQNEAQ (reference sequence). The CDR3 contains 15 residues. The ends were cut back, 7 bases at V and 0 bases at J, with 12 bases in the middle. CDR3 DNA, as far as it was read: TGTGCCAGCACTAAAGGGGTGGCGAACACCGGGGAG. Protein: CASTKGVANTGE. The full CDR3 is CASTKGVANTGELFF.

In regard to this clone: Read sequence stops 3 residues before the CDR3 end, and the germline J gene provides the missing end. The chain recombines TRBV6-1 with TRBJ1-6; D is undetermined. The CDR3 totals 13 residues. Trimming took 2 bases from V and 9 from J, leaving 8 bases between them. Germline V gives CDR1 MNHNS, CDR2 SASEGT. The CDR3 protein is CASSEYGVSPLHF. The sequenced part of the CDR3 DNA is TGTGCCAGCAGTGAATACGGGGTTTCACCC.

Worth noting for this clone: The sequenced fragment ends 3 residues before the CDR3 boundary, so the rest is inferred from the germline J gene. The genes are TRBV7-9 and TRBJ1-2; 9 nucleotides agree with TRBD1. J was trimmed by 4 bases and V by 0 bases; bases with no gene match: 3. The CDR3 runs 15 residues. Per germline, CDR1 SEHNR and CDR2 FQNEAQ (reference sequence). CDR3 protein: CASSLAGQGPYGYTF. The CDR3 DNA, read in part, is TGTGCCAGCAGCTTAGCGGGACAGGGACCCTATGGC.